The 8 T cell receptor beta chains presented below share a single source sample, sequenced in a study of identical twins. Using its own MiXCR run on the 5' RACE reads, TCRdb lists one record per CDR3 protein. This repertoire shows 140,000 to 150,000 distinct CDR3 sequences, approximately 3.5% found once; its top ten account for 8.1%. Sequenced input: memory T cells sorted from blood. The receptors derive from a man younger than 35 in good health.

This clonotype was recorded at least ten times. This chain links TRBV15 with TRBJ2-5; D is unresolved. Germline lookup yields CDR1 LNHNV and CDR2 YYDKDF (reference sequence). Trimming left V 4 bases short and J 5 bases short, with 8 bases between. This CDR3 spans 12 amino acids. This CDR3 reads CATSTSGETQYF. In nucleotides, the CDR3 is TGTGCCACCAGCACGTCCGGGGAGACCCAGTACTTC.

This clonotype was counted many times. The chain links TRBV7-9 to TRBJ2-7; D call uncertain. Per germline, CDR1 SEHNR and CDR2 FQNEAQ (reference sequence). Trimming removed 5 bases at V and 6 bases at J, with 11 bases between. The CDR3 runs to 12 residues. CDR3 DNA sequence: TGTGCCAGCAGCCCCGTGGGCCCCGAGCAGTACTTC. Its protein is CASSPVGPEQYF.

This clonotype was counted ten times or more. This chain links TRBV4-2 with TRBJ2-1; weak D call: TRBD2 (5 bases). The germline V and J ends were trimmed by 3 bases and 0 bases, with 12 bases remaining between them. The CDR3 is 16 residues long. Germline CDR1 reads LGHNA; CDR2 reads YNFKEQ. CDR3 sequence (DNA): TGTGCCAGCAGCCATCGGGGAAGGGACTCCTACAATGAGCAGTTCTTC. It translates to CASSHRGRDSYNEQFF.

This clonotype appeared many times. The chain carries TRBV6-5 and TRBJ2-3; weak D call: TRBD2 (5 bases). The ends were cut back, 2 bases at V and 4 bases at J, with 19 bases in the middle. From germline, CDR1 is MNHEY and CDR2 SVGAGI. There are 17 residues in the CDR3. This CDR3 reads CASSYRVPSFIADTQYF. As DNA, the CDR3 is TGTGCCAGCAGTTACCGCGTGCCTAGCTTTATCGCAGATACGCAGTATTTT.

The sample holds many counts of this clonotype. The J gene is TRBJ2-7, the V gene TRBV11-2; TRBD2 matches 7 bases. Germline trimming cut 5 bases from V and 2 bases from J; bases unmatched to any gene: 9. Germline V gene sequence: CDR1 SGHAT, CDR2 FQNNGV. The CDR3 spans 15 residues. This CDR3 reads CASSAMSGATYEQYF. CDR3 nucleotides: TGTGCCAGCAGCGCCATGAGCGGGGCGACCTACGAGCAGTACTTC.

The table lists this clonotype with many counts. The chain carries TRBV29-1 and TRBJ2-1, with 8 bases lining up with TRBD2. V shed 7 bases and J 5 bases; nucleotides not matched to a gene: 4. Germline values: CDR1 SQVTM, CDR2 ANQGSEA. CDR3 length: 12 amino acids. The CDR3 loop reads CSGGLADNEQFF. CDR3 DNA: TGCAGCGGCGGACTAGCAGACAATGAGCAGTTCTTC.

This clonotype was found many times. The chain uses TRBV4-2 and TRBJ1-6; 9 nucleotides line up with TRBD1. This CDR3 has 14 amino acids. CDR1 is LGHNA and CDR2 is YNFKEQ in the germline V gene. The V and J ends lost 5 bases and 10 bases, in that order; junction bases with no gene match: 6. Here the CDR3 reads CASSVDRGLSPLHF. The CDR3 DNA follows: TGTGCCAGCAGCGTGGACAGGGGTTTGTCACCCCTCCACTTT.

This clonotype was observed at least ten times. V usage is TRBV11-2 and J usage is TRBJ2-7; 8 bases are shared with TRBD2. The CDR3 covers 15 residues. J gave up 7 bases and V 4 bases, and 12 bases lay outside the gene matches. Germline V gene lookup returns CDR1 SGHAT and CDR2 FQNNGV. The DNA of the CDR3 is TGTGCCAGCAGCTCTTCTTCCGTAGCGGGATTGGAGCAGTACTTC. It is translated as CASSSSSVAGLEQYF. The variable domain in full, with the rest retrieved from reference TRBV11-2 and TRBJ2-7, is EAGVAQSPRYKIIEKRQSVAFWCNPISGHATLYWYQQILGQGPKLLIQFQNNGVVDDSQLPKDRFSAERLKGVDSTLKIQPAKLEDSAVYLCASSSSSVAGLEQYFGPGTRLTVT.